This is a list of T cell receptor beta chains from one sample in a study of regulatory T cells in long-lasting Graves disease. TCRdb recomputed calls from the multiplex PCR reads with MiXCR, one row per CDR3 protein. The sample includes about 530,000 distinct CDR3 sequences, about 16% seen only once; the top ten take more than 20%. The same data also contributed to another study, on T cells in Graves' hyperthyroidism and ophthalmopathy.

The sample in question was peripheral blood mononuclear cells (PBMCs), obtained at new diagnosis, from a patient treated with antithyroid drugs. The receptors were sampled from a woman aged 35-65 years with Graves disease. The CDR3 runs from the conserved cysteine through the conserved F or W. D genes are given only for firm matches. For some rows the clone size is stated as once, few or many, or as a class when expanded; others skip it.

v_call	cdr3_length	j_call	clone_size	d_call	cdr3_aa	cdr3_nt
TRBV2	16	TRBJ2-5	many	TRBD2	CASSEEGGDYRKTQYF	TGTGCCAGCAGTGAAGAGGGCGGGGACTACAGGAAGACCCAGTACTTC
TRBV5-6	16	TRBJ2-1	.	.	CASSPRGAGAHNEQFF	TGTGCCAGCAGCCCCCGGGGTGCGGGGGCCCACAATGAGCAGTTCTTC
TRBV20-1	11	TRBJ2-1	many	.	CSARQYNEQFF	TGCAGTGCTAGACAGTACAATGAGCAGTTCTTC
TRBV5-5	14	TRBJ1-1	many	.	CASSSQGFQTEAFF	TGTGCCAGCAGCTCTCAGGGTTTTCAGACTGAAGCTTTCTTT
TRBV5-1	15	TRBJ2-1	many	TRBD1	CASSWGQGPYNEQFF	TGCGCCAGCAGCTGGGGACAGGGCCCCTACAATGAGCAGTTCTTC
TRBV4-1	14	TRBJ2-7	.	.	CASSLTGFFAEQYF	TGCGCCAGCAGCCTTACAGGGTTTTTCGCCGAGCAGTACTTC
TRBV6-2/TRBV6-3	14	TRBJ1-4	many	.	CASSYSRTNEKLFF	TGTGCCAGCAGTTATTCCAGGACTAATGAAAAACTGTTTTTT
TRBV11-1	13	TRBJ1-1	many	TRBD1	CASSSDRATEAFF	TGTGCCAGCAGCTCGGACAGGGCCACTGAAGCTTTCTTT
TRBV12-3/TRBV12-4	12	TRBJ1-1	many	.	CASSFGVGEAFF	TGTGCCAGCAGCTTTGGGGTGGGGGAAGCTTTCTTT
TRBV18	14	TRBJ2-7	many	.	CASSPGLGGYEQYF	TGTGCCAGCTCACCAGGGCTAGGAGGCTACGAGCAGTACTTC
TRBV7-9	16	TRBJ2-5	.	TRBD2	CASSSRLALHQETQYF	TGTGCCAGCAGCTCCAGACTAGCACTCCACCAAGAGACCCAGTACTTC
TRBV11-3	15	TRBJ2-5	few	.	CASSLAGSGLETQYF	TGTGCCAGCAGCTTAGCTGGGTCAGGGCTCGAGACCCAGTACTTC
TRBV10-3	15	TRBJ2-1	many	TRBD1	CAISQRDRADNEQFF	TGTGCCATCAGCCAAAGGGACAGGGCGGACAATGAGCAGTTCTTC
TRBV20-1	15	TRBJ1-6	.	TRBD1	CSASGQGAFNSPLHF	TGCAGTGCTAGCGGTCAGGGGGCGTTTAATTCACCCCTCCACTTT
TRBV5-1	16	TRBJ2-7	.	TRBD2	CASSPNLLAGGDEQYF	TGCGCCAGCAGCCCAAATTTACTAGCGGGAGGGGACGAGCAGTACTTC